This entry describes one T cell receptor beta chain. Its binding antigen is unknown. No much larger clone is present one base from it, and per-base qualities are unavailable. The data belong to a study of identical twins (dated by TCRdb to about 2016). Regarding the research as a whole: To test whether fetal clonotypes persist, this study deep-sequenced TCR alpha and beta repertoires from monozygotic twins, from unrelated adults of various ages, and from cord blood. To rule out contamination, replicate twin experiments were performed at different times with different library preparation protocols. What the research found in general, with its limitations: Fewer insertions were carried by abundant cord blood beta clonotypes; a weaker similar trend was observed in young adult naive repertoires, while no such trend was observed in memory repertoires. In beta out-of-frame sequences, excess twin sharing was weaker, because having fewer shared sequences lowered the signal-to-noise ratio. Zero-insertion analyses could be partly confounded by invariant T cells such as MAIT and iNKT, though diverse VJ usage argued against such confounding for most clonotypes. Out-of-frame TCR alpha sequences shared between twins showed an excess of low generation-probability sequences compared with coincidental sharing between unrelated individuals. In monozygotic twins, out-of-frame TCR alpha sharing was systematically underestimated by recombination models, although the models agreed with sharing between unrelated individuals. Because the same donors could not be followed over many years, conclusions were based on cross-sectional statistical analysis.

Every donor was a healthy Caucasian. CDR1 and CDR2, per the germline V gene (reference sequence), are LNHNV and YYDKDF. V and J are truncated by 2 bases and 0 bases respectively, leaving an intervening sequence of 17 bases. The CDR3 covers 18 residues, taking in both the cysteine and the phenylalanine. Here the CDR3 DNA is all that survives: 54 bases in frame from base 1. The method was 5' RACE. Sequencing took place on an Illumina HiSeq 2000. Template switching added a universal primer binding site, and the final cDNA carried a unique molecular identifier that allowed TCR cDNA molecules to be counted accurately. Specific primers in the conserved constant-segment region were used to synthesize first-strand cDNA for the TCR alpha and beta chains. Each cDNA library was double barcoded, with a SMART-Mk sample barcode plus Illumina barcodes, to control for contamination. TruSeq adapter sequences along with Illumina sample barcodes were introduced in two successive PCR steps. The TCR alpha and beta cDNA libraries were sequenced on the Illumina HiSeq platform using custom primers. The published analysis was carried out like this. MiGEC was used to process raw reads and extract unique molecular identifiers, and MiXCR was used to find CDR3 positions. For each individual, recombination models were inferred using an EM algorithm with the repgenHMM and IGoR tools. Shared clonotype analysis was performed with the tcR package in R, normalizing sharing by the product of cloneset sizes. Out-of-frame nonproductive sequences were analyzed to study raw recombination free of thymic and clonal selection effects. In-frame beta chains were kept once TCRdb had trimmed the public reads at Q25 with fastp and called clones with MiXCR. Identical CDR3 proteins give one entry, which carries the most common genes and DNA. The authors' filters were not applied to this entry. The sample includes 1.5 million to 2 million distinct CDR3 sequences, with around 33% observed a single time. Together, the top ten hold 0.25% to 0.3% of the sample.

The receptor was isolated from a newborn girl in good health. Sample: cord blood. This sequence uses TRBV15 and TRBJ2-1; TRBD2 is a possible D gene, resting on 5 matching bases. CDR3 sequence: CATSRSHRRGSSYNEQFF. In nucleotides, the sequence is TGTGCCACCAGCAGAAGTCATCGTAGAGGGAGCTCCTACAATGAGCAGTTCTTC.